This TCR beta chain is drawn from a study of vaccination and CD4 T cells after COVID-19 (dated by TCRdb to 2022 to 2024). For the study in its entirety: Convalescent patients had a positive SARS-CoV-2 result on nasal swab PCR, and of these patients, fewer than ten had mild disease and one had severe disease. Six males and four females were included in the convalescent cohort, with two Hispanic individuals, seven Caucasians, two Asians and one multiracial person represented. Participants got two doses of the Pfizer-BioNTech BNT162b2 vaccine (n=8) or two doses of the Moderna mRNA-1273 vaccine (n=2). Post-COVID blood samples were collected from convalescent patients a median of around 96 days after diagnosis, with a range of roughly 35 to 180 days. Post-vaccine blood samples were taken a median of about 72 days after the second vaccine dose, with a range of roughly 14 to 241 days. The cultures were stimulated with overlapping spike peptide pools from SARS-CoV-2 and from the common cold coronaviruses HCoV-NL63, HCoV-OC43 and HCoV-229E. Control cultures received a CEFX viral epitope pool as the positive control, an HIV-1 Nef peptide pool as the negative control, or no peptide. In over 8 COVID-19 convalescent patients and several infection-naive healthy vaccine recipients, the spike-specific CD4+ TCR repertoire before mRNA vaccination was compared with the repertoire after mRNA vaccination. Beyond this particular receptor, the publication reports: Among the post-vaccine SARS-CoV-2-reactive clones in convalescent patients, a median around 86% showed up only after vaccination, which suggests vaccine-specific priming. The number of convalescent patients in the study was relatively small, and the study did not examine early timepoints following natural infection. An increase in the median number of SARS-CoV-2-reactive clonotypes from 20 to 25 after infection to 38 after vaccination was observed, but the change was not found to be significant. Nearly all vaccine-specific clones in convalescent patients (304 of 307) were mono-reactive for SARS-CoV-2 spike rather than cross-reactive with common cold coronaviruses.

The label giving this sample's treatment or condition can be read as: approximately nine-day PBMC culture with coronavirus spike peptide pools or control peptides (ViraFEST assay). The study used the ViraFEST assay, which expanded antigen-specific T cells with peptide pools and then identified expanded clonotypes by TCR sequencing. Positive SARS-CoV-2 PCR tests in the convalescent patients dated from March to December 2020, before Alpha, Beta and Delta variants emerged in the United States. Roughly 2 million PBMCs per well were cultured in IMDM with roughly 5% human AB serum and about 9.7 IU/ml IL-2, plus 10 ug/ml peptide pools. On days 3 and 7, half of the culture medium was replaced with fresh IL-2-containing medium. Once the cells had been in culture for less than 12 days, the EasySep CD4+ T cell isolation kit was used to isolate CD4+ T cells by negative selection. PBMCs were separated from whole blood using Ficoll-Paque Plus gradient centrifugation and then either used fresh or cryopreserved at -140C. Each culture condition was generally run in triplicate wells.

Based on the germline V gene, the CDR1 and CDR2 sequences are SGHTA and FQGNSA. Trimmed from V: 1 base; trimmed from J: 1 base; junction bases lacking a gene match: 4. Including cysteine and phenylalanine, the CDR3 has 16 amino acids. This entry keeps only the CDR3 DNA: 48 bases, framed from base 1. To prepare the library, PCR was applied. DNA from cultured CD4+ T cells underwent TCR sequencing with the Oncomine TCR Beta short-read assay at the Johns Hopkins FTIC core. The QIAamp micro DNA kit was used to extract genomic DNA from the cultured CD4+ T cells. Oncomine TCR Beta libraries from cultured CD4+ T cells were pooled with unique dual indexes and sequenced on an Illumina iSeq 100. Regarding the original processing steps: Non-productive sequences were filtered out, and CDR3s that did not start with C, did not end with F or W, or were shorter than 7 amino acids were discarded. The MANAFEST web application identified antigen-specific clonotypes by comparing peptide-stimulated wells against reference wells and other culture wells. To be called positive, a clone needed an FDR below 0.05, an odds ratio above 5, and a productive frequency above 0.1% in at least two of three replicate wells. Clonotypes that were significantly expanded in both SARS-CoV-2 spike wells and at least one common cold coronavirus spike condition were defined as cross-reactive. Levenshtein distances (stringdist) and unrooted phylogenetic trees (ape) in R version 3.6.1 were used to assess CDR3 homology. The public reads were reanalyzed by TCRdb: fastp trimming at Q25, MiXCR alignment, in-frame beta chains only. Each entry is one CDR3 protein sequence, shown with its most common DNA and genes. Here the V and J calls rest on TCRdb's processing, not on the authors' analysis. The sample includes around 21,000 distinct CDR3 sequences, with around 49% observed a single time. The ten largest clones add up to roughly 4% of the sample.

A word on this clonotype: Its antigen target is currently unknown. Base qualities are not recorded, but no much larger clone differs from it by a single base.

Sequencing was performed on CD4+ T cells from blood, cultured in vitro. The clonotype comes from a human donor who had recovered from COVID-19. The chain joins TRBV7-2 to TRBJ2-5; 9 junctional bases match TRBD2. CDR3 loop: CASSLGLAGSQETQYF. The sequenced DNA is TGTGCCAGCAGCTTAGGCCTAGCGGGGTCCCAAGAGACCCAGTACTTC.